The 14 T cell receptor beta chains below were found in one sample sequenced in a study of cytomegalovirus exposure and HLA in healthy donors. 13 Jbeta primers and 60 Vbeta primers were used for the PCR. Sequencing was performed with immunoSEQ multiplex PCR; in TCRdb, only in-frame clones are kept and a portion is missing. In the table there are about 170,000 clones, over 80% of which are singletons. Sequenced sample: PBMCs. The receptor set was obtained from a boy under 10 years old in good health and CMV-seronegative.

V is TRBV4-2 and J is TRBJ1-5; D is perhaps TRBD1 (6 bases). The CDR3 covers 15 residues. The germline CDR1 and CDR2 sequences are LGHNA and YNFKEQ. The V and J ends lost 1 base and 6 bases respectively, with 13 bases between them. CDR3 loop: CASSQGGGGGQPQHF. The CDR3 DNA is TGTGCCAGCAGCCAAGGAGGGGGGGGCGGTCAGCCCCAGCATTTT.

This rearrangement joins TRBV7-2 to TRBJ1-1; D is undetermined. CDR3 length equals 13 residues. Trimming pared 0 bases from V and 7 bases from J, leaving 9 bases between. Germline CDR1 SGHTA, CDR2 FQGNSA. CDR3 sequence (DNA): TGTGCCAGCAGCTTAGCGGGAGATCTTGAAGCTTTCTTT. Its protein is CASSLAGDLEAFF.

The chain couples TRBV27 to TRBJ2-6, with 9 bases that match TRBD1. This CDR3 has 18 residues. CDR1 and CDR2 from the germline V gene are MNHEY and SMNVEV (reference sequence). The junction had 12 bases not matched to a gene; V was cut back by 8 bases and J by 1 base. The CDR3, as DNA: TGTGCCAGCGCACGAACAGGGGGCGTCCTATCTGGGGCCAACGTCCTGACTTTC. Translating it yields CASARTGGVLSGANVLTF.

The chain recombines TRBV7-9 with TRBJ1-2, with TRBD1 identical over 8 bases. Looked up from germline, CDR1 is SEHNR and CDR2 is FQNEAQ (reference sequence). V gave up 4 bases and J gave up 7 bases; unmatched junction bases: 11. The length of the CDR3 is 15 residues. The DNA of the CDR3 is TGTGCCAGCAGCTCAGCTACCGGGACAGGAATTGGCTACACCTTC. Its translation is CASSSATGTGIGYTF. Supplemented by reference TRBV7-9 and TRBJ1-2, the full variable domain reads DTGVSQNPRHKITKRGQNVTFRCDPISEHNRLYWYRQTLGQGPEFLTYFQNEAQLEKSRLLSDRFSAERPKGSFSTLEIQRTEQGDSAMYLCASSSATGTGIGYTFGSGTRLTVV.

This chain links TRBV27 with TRBJ1-1; tentatively, D is TRBD1 (5 bases). The ends were cut back, 3 bases at V and 4 bases at J, with 18 bases in the middle. The germline V gene encodes CDR1 MNHEY and CDR2 SMNVEV (reference sequence). The CDR3 runs 16 residues. The CDR3 loop is CASSFSPQGGGTEAFF. The CDR3 nucleotides are TGTGCCAGCAGTTTCTCCCCCCAGGGCGGGGGCACTGAAGCTTTCTTT.

This rearrangement joins TRBV4-3 to TRBJ2-2, with TRBD2 matching over 10 bases. Trimming cost V 3 bases and J 5 bases; bases outside gene matches: 6. Germline V gene data show CDR1 as LGHNA and CDR2 as YSLEER. The CDR3 contains 16 residues. The CDR3 region has the DNA TGCGCCAGCAGCCATGCCCTAGCGGGAGTTACCGGGGAGCTGTTTTTT. Translating it yields CASSHALAGVTGELFF.

This chain joins TRBV5-1 and TRBJ2-1, with 8 bases that match TRBD1. This CDR3 is built from 13 residues. The germline V gene has CDR1 SGHRS and CDR2 YFSETQ. V shed 4 bases and J 6 bases; nucleotides not matched to a gene: 3. CDR3 nucleotide sequence: TGCGCCAGCAGCGTGGGACAGGCCAATGAGCAGTTCTTC. Translating it yields CASSVGQANEQFF. Filled out from reference TRBV5-1 and TRBJ2-1, the complete variable domain reads KAGVTQTPRYLIKTRGQQVTLSCSPISGHRSVSWYQQTPGQGLQFLFEYFSETQRNKGNFPGRFSGRQFSNSRSEMNVSTLELGDSALYLCASSVGQANEQFFGPGTRLTVL.

The chain uses TRBV21-1 and TRBJ1-1; the table's D call TRBD1 went unverified against the DNA. TRBV21-1 is a pseudogene locus. The CDR3 is 17 residues long. The CDR3 region is CASSSQPRGQGNTEAFF. The CDR3 DNA sequence: TGTGCCAGCAGCAGCCAACCTCGGGGACAGGGTAACACTGAAGCTTTCTTT.

V is TRBV25-1 and J is TRBJ2-1, with a tentative D call TRBD2 (6 bases). Germline CDR1 and CDR2: MGHDK and SYGVNS. Trimming cost V 0 bases and J 1 base, with 10 bases left between them. This CDR3 has 16 amino acids. The CDR3 loop is CASSEYSGTSYNEQFF. The CDR3 bases are TGTGCCAGCAGTGAATATTCAGGGACTTCCTACAATGAGCAGTTCTTC. The full variable domain, in which reference TRBV25-1 and TRBJ2-1 provide the parts outside the CDR3, is EADIYQTPRYLVIGTGKKITLECSQTMGHDKMYWYQQDPGMELHLIHYSYGVNSTEKGDLSSESTVSRIRTEHFPLTLESARPSHTSQYLCASSEYSGTSYNEQFFGPGTRLTVL.

This sequence joins TRBV19 and TRBJ1-2, with D maybe TRBD1 (6 bases). Trimming stripped 4 bases from V and 0 bases from J, with 15 bases between. Germline-derived CDR1 and CDR2 are LNHDA and SQIVND (reference sequence). CDR3 length: 16 residues. In nucleotides, the CDR3 is TGTGCCAGTAGTACCCTCACAGGGACCGCTAACTATGGCTACACCTTC. It translates to CASSTLTGTANYGYTF.

This clone was seen a handful of times. The V and J genes are TRBV6-1 and TRBJ2-7, with 7 bases fitting TRBD1. This CDR3 is 14 amino acids long. With 7 bases clipped from V and 4 bases from J, the junction kept 10 bases outside the gene matches. Germline V gives CDR1 MNHNS, CDR2 SASEGT. The DNA for the CDR3 is TGTGCCAGCATGTCGACAGGGAGATTTTACGAGCAGTACTTC. This sequence encodes CASMSTGRFYEQYF.

V gene TRBV10-2 combines with J gene TRBJ2-7; unclear D gene. The V and J ends lost 8 bases and 3 bases respectively, with 14 bases between them. CDR1 and CDR2 from the germline V gene are WSHSY and SAAADI. The CDR3 contains 13 residues. This CDR3 reads CASGLDGFYEQYF. Written as DNA, the CDR3 is TGCGCCAGCGGGCTCGACGGATTCTACGAGCAGTACTTC.

CDR3 in DNA: TGCGCCAGCAGCGCACTCAATGAGCAGTTCTTC. Its translation: CASSALNEQFF. The chain carries TRBV4-1 and TRBJ2-1; D uncertain. Germline assignment: CDR1 MGHRA and CDR2 YSYEKL. There are 11 residues in the CDR3. Between the trimmed V and J ends, which lost 5 bases and 6 bases, there was a span of 5 bases.

This clone has a single count. The chain employs TRBV14 and TRBJ2-1, with 7 bases matching TRBD1. Germline values: CDR1 SGHDN, CDR2 FVKESK. The CDR3 loop spans 13 amino acids. The trim removed 4 bases at V and 6 bases at J, leaving 3 bases unmatched. CDR3 protein: CASSRQGTNEQFF. In nucleotides, the CDR3 is TGTGCCAGCAGCCGACAGGGAACCAATGAGCAGTTCTTC.